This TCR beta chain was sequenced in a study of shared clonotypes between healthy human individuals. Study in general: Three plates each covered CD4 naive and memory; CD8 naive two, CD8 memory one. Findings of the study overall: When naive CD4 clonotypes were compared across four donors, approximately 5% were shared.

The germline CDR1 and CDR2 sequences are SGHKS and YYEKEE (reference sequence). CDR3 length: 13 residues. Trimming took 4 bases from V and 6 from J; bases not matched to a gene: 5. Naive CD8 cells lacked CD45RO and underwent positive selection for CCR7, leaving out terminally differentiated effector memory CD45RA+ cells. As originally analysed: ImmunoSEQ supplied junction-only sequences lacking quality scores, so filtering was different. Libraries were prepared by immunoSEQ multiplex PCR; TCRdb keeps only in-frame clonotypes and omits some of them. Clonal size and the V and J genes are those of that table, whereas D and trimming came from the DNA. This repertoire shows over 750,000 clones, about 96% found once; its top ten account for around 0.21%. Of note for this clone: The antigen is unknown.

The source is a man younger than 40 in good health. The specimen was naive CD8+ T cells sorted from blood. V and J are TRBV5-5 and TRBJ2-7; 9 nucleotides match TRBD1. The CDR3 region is CASSGGTGREQYF. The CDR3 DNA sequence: TGTGCCAGCAGCGGGGGGACAGGGCGCGAGCAGTACTTC.